A selection of T cell receptor beta chains follows, all from one sample in a study of T cell repertoires in cytomegalovirus infection. TCRdb itself ran the reads through MiXCR, one entry per CDR3 protein. Among about 150,000 distinct CDR3 sequences listed, roughly 17% were seen once. Source material: CD8+ T cells from PBMCs. The receptors originated from a human donor in good health (CMV status not recorded). Some clones in this sample may be carry-over from other donors' samples. The CDR3 runs from the conserved cysteine through the conserved F or W.

v_call	j_call	cdr3_aa
TRBV28	TRBJ2-3	CASSPPGGGNTQYF
TRBV28	TRBJ2-7	CASSIILGGDEQYF
TRBV7-8	TRBJ2-7	CASRPTGPYEQYF
TRBV4-3	TRBJ1-1	CASSQRVNTEAFF
TRBV7-2	TRBJ2-5	CASSLPARGLRETQYF
TRBV27	TRBJ2-7	CASRLGLATEQYF
TRBV6-5	TRBJ2-6	CASSYGSFLSGANVLTF
TRBV11-2	TRBJ2-4	CASSSPLGGRGNIQYF
TRBV7-9	TRBJ2-1	CASSPGGYPYNEQFF
TRBV7-9	TRBJ1-4	CASSSPLHFEKLFF
TRBV20-1	TRBJ2-5	CSAREMGTGMEETQYF
TRBV28	TRBJ2-1	CASSLGEVRFF
TRBV10-2	TRBJ1-2	CASTPAGALYYGYTF
TRBV6-2/TRBV6-3	TRBJ2-1	CASSSETSGTGNEQFF
TRBV14	TRBJ1-3	CASSWGTGSGNTIYF
TRBV29-1	TRBJ2-2	CSAGWGSPGELFF
TRBV7-2	TRBJ2-3	CASRRWSGSTDTQYF
TRBV20-1	TRBJ1-5	CSARGSGGRASNQPQHF
TRBV11-2	TRBJ2-1	CASSLGASGGGGGWFF
TRBV28	TRBJ1-3	CASSSLRQGLSGNTIYF
TRBV7-2	TRBJ2-3	CASSLGLADTQYF
TRBV5-6	TRBJ2-5	CASSSLAGRETQYF
TRBV7-2	TRBJ2-1	CASSKTGVWVKDNEQFF
TRBV7-2	TRBJ1-5	CASSSGQGIVGQPQHF
TRBV7-9	TRBJ2-1	CASSHPGGRGATNNEQFF
TRBV28	TRBJ2-3	CASSRPRTGITDTQYF
TRBV7-8	TRBJ1-5	CASSLALSGGNQPQHF
TRBV6-6	TRBJ2-7	CASSLPGLAGREQYF
TRBV7-9	TRBJ1-2	CASSEFDMDHYGYTF
TRBV12-3/TRBV12-4	TRBJ2-6	CASSHGSSGANVLTF
TRBV29-1	TRBJ1-1	CSADNTFRDSWDEAFF
TRBV12-3/TRBV12-4	TRBJ1-2	CASSLAPQSTNYGYTF
TRBV7-8	TRBJ2-1	CASKGEGGQFF
TRBV28	TRBJ2-1	CASSFEAGAGYNEQFF
TRBV6-6	TRBJ1-1	CASSSVTEAFF
TRBV6-6	TRBJ1-5	CASSYRGGTGDQPQHF
TRBV7-2	TRBJ2-1	CASSLRRAGGDEQFF
TRBV20-1	TRBJ2-2	CSATPTRRDTGELFF
TRBV29-1	TRBJ2-3	CSVDGLRDADTQYF
TRBV28	TRBJ2-1	CASGTGDNEQFF